A single sample is the source of the 4 T cell receptor beta chains below, sequenced in a study of technical replicates of blood from a handful of donors. The data were produced by immunoSEQ multiplex PCR, yet TCRdb's version contains in-frame clones alone and is incomplete. The sample comprises tens of thousands of clones, roughly 90% of which are singletons, and 0.36% rests with the top ten. Input material: T cells isolated from PBMCs. The receptors stem from a human donor in good health.

The chain joins TRBV7-6 to TRBJ2-2; TRBD2 agrees at 7 bases. The V gene's germline CDR1 is SGHVS and CDR2 FNYEAQ. The CDR3 consists of 16 residues. V lost 0 bases and J lost 6; bases outside the gene matches: 7. CDR3 in amino acids: CASSLAAGEVAGELFF. The CDR3 region has the DNA TGTGCCAGCAGCTTAGCTGCGGGAGAGGTAGCCGGGGAGCTGTTTTTT.

The rearrangement uses TRBV19 and TRBJ1-4; D possibly corresponds to TRBD1 (5 bases). This CDR3 is 14 amino acids long. Germline CDR1 LNHDA, CDR2 SQIVND (reference sequence). Trimming took off 6 bases at V and 1 base at J, with 9 bases between the two ends. The CDR3 DNA is TGTGCCAGTAGGCAAGGGGAAACTAATGAAAAACTGTTTTTT. As protein: CASRQGETNEKLFF. The full variable domain, with the rest looked up from reference TRBV19 and TRBJ1-4, is DGGITQSPKYLFRKEGQNVTLSCEQNLNHDAMYWYRQDPGQGLRLIYYSQIVNDFQKGDIAEGYSVSREKKESFPLTVTSAQKNPTAFYLCASRQGETNEKLFFGSGTQLSVL.

J is TRBJ2-1 and V is TRBV5-6, with a tentative D call TRBD1 (6 bases). The V gene lost 4 bases and the J gene lost 6 bases, with 17 bases spanning the gap. This CDR3 contains 15 residues. In germline, CDR1 is SGHDT, CDR2 YYEEEE. CDR3 protein: CASSRTAYSGNEQFF. CDR3 sequence (DNA): TGTGCCAGCAGCAGGACAGCTTATTCCGGCAATGAGCAGTTCTTC.

V is TRBV25-1 and J is TRBJ1-2; 8 nucleotides align to TRBD1. Per the germline V gene, CDR1 is MGHDK and CDR2 is SYGVNS. Trimming removed 5 bases from V and 8 bases from J; junction bases left unmatched: 4. The CDR3 has 12 amino acids. The CDR3 here is CASSQTGEGYTF. CDR3 bases: TGTGCCAGCAGTCAGACAGGGGAGGGCTACACCTTC.